This record covers a single T cell receptor beta chain. This clonotype appeared a few times. Its cognate antigen has yet to be identified. Per-nucleotide qualities are absent, and no much larger clonotype sits a single base away. The data belong to a study of CD8 T cells in Susac syndrome (dated by TCRdb to between 2019 and 2020). For the study in its entirety: Repertoire sequencing was used to test whether CD8+ T cell activation and differentiation in Susac syndrome was antigen driven. Clonality of the CD8+ T cell repertoire was compared between around 13 healthy donors, roughly 14 Susac syndrome patients and roughly 16 multiple sclerosis patients. Points the paper makes about the study in general: The study acknowledged that relatively few individuals were included in the TCR sequencing and HLA analysis.

High-throughput TCR beta sequencing profiled peripheral blood CD8+ and CD4+ T cells from healthy donors, Susac syndrome patients and multiple sclerosis patients. Treatment-naive patients with stable or active relapsing-remitting disease fulfilling revised McDonald criteria were used as multiple sclerosis controls. CD8+ TEMRA cells were enriched by FACS, while bulk CD8+ and CD4+ T cells were purified by magnetic negative isolation. Blood was collected in EDTA tubes and processed within 24 hours, with PBMCs isolated through density gradient centrifugation. PBMCs destined for TCR sequencing were cryopreserved in liquid nitrogen and later thawed in a 37 °C water bath. The sorted or isolated CD4+, CD8+ and CD8+ TEMRA cells reached a purity of at least 90%. For CDR1 and CDR2, the germline V gene lists MNHNS and SASEGT. The CDR3 contains 12 residues, cysteine and phenylalanine counted. Only the CDR3 portion is preserved as DNA: 36 bases, with reading frame beginning at the first base. Relative to germline, V is 5 bases shorter and J is 6 bases shorter, with 10 bases between their ends.

RNA was extracted with the RNeasy kit and about 0.5 to 1 ug was reverse transcribed using random hexamers. The immunoSEQ multiplex PCR assay, covering 54 Vbeta and 13 Jbeta segments, was used to amplify TCR beta CDR3 regions. To correct PCR amplification bias, a synthetic template baseline was used for both primer optimization and computational correction. Per the original workflow: Reads were assigned to V, D and J genes according to IMGT and analyzed in immunoSEQ Analyzer, with only productive sequences retained. Clonality was calculated as one minus the Shannon entropy normalized by log2 of the number of productive unique sequences. For each patient and control, public and private clones were evaluated within the 100 most prevalent clones. Susac-specific clones were defined as absent from healthy and MS cohorts, roughly 1,100 published viral clones and other ImmuneACCESS disease sequences. TCRdb reanalyzed the raw reads on its own, using fastp at Q25 for trimming and MiXCR for clone calling, and kept in-frame beta chains. One record per CDR3 amino acid sequence lists the most common genes and DNA. The V and J calls and clone size come from TCRdb's table, not from the authors' own analysis. Within this sample are a few hundred thousand distinct CDR3 sequences, with 65% to 90% of them counted one time only. The ten largest account for around 0.2% of the sample.

Sequenced material: CD8+ T cells from PBMCs. The receptor's source is a human donor with multiple sclerosis. The chain is made from TRBV6-1 and TRBJ1-1; confidence is insufficient to name the D gene. For the CDR3, the sequence is CASSHGPAEAFF. The sequence in DNA is TGTGCCAGCAGTCACGGGCCTGCTGAAGCTTTCTTT.